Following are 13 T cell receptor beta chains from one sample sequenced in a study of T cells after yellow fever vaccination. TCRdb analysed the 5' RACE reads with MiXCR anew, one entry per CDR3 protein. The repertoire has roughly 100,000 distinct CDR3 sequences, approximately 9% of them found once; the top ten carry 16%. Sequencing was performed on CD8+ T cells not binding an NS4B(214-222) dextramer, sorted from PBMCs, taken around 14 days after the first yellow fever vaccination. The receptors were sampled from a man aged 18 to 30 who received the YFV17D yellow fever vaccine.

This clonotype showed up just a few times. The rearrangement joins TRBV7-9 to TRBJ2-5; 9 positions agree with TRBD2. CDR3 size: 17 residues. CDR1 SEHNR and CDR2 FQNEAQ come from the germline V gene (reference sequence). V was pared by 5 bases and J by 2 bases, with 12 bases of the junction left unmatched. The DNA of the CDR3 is TGTGCCAGCAGCCCCCTGCGGGGGGGGCCTGGACAAGAGACCCAGTACTTC. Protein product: CASSPLRGGPGQETQYF.

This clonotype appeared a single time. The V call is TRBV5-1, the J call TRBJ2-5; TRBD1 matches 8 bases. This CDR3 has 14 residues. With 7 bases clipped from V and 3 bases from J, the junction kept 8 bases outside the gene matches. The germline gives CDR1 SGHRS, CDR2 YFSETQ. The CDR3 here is CASGTGQGEETQYF. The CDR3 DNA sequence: TGCGCCAGCGGAACCGGACAGGGCGAAGAGACCCAGTACTTC.

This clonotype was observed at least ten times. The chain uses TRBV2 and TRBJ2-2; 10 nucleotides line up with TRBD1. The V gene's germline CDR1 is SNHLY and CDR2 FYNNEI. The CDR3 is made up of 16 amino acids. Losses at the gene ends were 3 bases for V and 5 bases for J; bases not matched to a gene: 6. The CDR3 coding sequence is TGTGCCAGCAGTGACCGGACAGGGGGTTATACCGGGGAGCTGTTTTTT. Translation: CASSDRTGGYTGELFF. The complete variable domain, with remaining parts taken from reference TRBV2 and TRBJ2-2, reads EPEVTQTPSHQVTQMGQEVILRCVPISNHLYFYWYRQILGQKVEFLVSFYNNEISEKSEIFDDQFSVERPDGSNFTLKIRSTKLEDSAMYFCASSDRTGGYTGELFFGEGSRLTVL.

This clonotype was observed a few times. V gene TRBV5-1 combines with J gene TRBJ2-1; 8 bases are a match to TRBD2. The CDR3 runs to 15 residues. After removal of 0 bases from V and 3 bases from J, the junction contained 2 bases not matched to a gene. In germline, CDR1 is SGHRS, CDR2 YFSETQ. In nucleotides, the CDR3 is TGCGCCAGCAGCTTGGGGCGGGGGGTCTACAATGAGCAGTTCTTC. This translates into CASSLGRGVYNEQFF.

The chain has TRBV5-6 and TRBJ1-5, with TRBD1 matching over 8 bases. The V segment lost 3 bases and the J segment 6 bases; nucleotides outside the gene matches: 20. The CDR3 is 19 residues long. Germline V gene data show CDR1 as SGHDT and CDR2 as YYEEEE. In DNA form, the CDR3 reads TGTGCCAGCAGCTCCCAAAAATGGGCCGACAGGGGAGGGGGTCAGCCCCAGCATTTT. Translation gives CASSSQKWADRGGGQPQHF.

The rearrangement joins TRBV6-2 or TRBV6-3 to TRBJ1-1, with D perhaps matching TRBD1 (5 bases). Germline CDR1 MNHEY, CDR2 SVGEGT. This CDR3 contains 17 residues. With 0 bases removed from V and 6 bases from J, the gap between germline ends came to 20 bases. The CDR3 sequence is CASSYSTLRGVNAEAFF. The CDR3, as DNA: TGTGCCAGCAGTTACTCGACCTTAAGAGGGGTTAACGCTGAAGCTTTCTTT.

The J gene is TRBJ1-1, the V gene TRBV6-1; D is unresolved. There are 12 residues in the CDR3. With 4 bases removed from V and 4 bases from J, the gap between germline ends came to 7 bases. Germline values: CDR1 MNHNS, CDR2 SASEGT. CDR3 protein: CASSGHSTEAFF. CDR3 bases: TGTGCCAGCAGTGGACACTCCACTGAAGCTTTCTTT.

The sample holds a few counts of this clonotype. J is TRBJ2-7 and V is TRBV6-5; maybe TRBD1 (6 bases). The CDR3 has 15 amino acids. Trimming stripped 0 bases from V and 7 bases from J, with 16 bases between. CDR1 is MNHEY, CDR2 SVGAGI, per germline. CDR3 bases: TGTGCCAGCAGTTACTCGGCGACAGGTACGCGGGAGCAGTACTTC. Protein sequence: CASSYSATGTREQYF.

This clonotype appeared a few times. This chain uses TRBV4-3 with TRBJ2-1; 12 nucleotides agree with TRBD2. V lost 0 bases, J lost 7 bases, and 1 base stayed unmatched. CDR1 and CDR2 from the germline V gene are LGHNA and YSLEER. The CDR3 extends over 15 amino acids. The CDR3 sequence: CASSQDGTSGNEQFF. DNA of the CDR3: TGCGCCAGCAGCCAAGATGGGACTAGCGGGAATGAGCAGTTCTTC.

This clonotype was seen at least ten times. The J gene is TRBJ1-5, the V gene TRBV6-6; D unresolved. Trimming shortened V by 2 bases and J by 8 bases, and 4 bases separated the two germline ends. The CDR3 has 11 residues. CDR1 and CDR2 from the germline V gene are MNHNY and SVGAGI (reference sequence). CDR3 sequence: CASSYGEPQHF. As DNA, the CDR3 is TGTGCCAGCAGTTACGGGGAGCCCCAGCATTTT.

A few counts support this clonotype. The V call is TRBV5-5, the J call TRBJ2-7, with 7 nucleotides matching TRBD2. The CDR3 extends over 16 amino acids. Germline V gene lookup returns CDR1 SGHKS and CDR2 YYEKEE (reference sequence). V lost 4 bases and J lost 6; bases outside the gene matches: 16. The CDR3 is CASSLVPGGPLGEQYF. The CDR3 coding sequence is TGTGCCAGCAGCCTTGTACCGGGAGGCCCCCTTGGCGAGCAGTACTTC.

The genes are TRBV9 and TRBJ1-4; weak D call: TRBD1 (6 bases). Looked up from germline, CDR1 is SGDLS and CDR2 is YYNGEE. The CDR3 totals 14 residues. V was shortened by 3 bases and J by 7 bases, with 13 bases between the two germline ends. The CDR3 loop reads CASSARGGFEKLFF. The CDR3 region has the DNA TGTGCCAGCAGCGCAAGAGGGGGGTTTGAAAAACTGTTTTTT.

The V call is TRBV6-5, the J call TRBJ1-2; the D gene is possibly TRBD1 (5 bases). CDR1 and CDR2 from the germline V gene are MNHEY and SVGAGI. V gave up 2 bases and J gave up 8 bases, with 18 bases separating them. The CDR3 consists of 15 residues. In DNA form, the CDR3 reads TGTGCCAGCAGTTACGCGTTCTCCACGGAGGGGGGCTACACCTTC. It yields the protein CASSYAFSTEGGYTF.